This T cell receptor (beta chain) appears in the sequencing data of a study of PD-1 blockade in classical Hodgkin lymphoma. Study conclusions and caveats: Newly diagnosed patients reportedly had lower baseline TCR diversity than healthy donors. Repertoire difference causes, possibly disease activity or prior therapy, remain undefined.

The assay was immunoSEQ multiplex PCR, and TCRdb's table has in-frame clones only and misses some. Among several thousand clones listed, 80% to 90% were seen once. As concerns this clone: Its antigen is as yet unknown.

Time point noted: cycle 4 day 1 (C4D1), after less than seven weeks of nivolumab. Every single patient, without exception, relapsed after autologous stem cell transplantation, and brentuximab vedotin exposure varied. It was by magnetic negative selection that CD8+ T cells were isolated from thawed PBMCs. Germline CDR1 is SEHNR and CDR2 is FQNEAQ (reference sequence). The CDR3 totals 16 residues. V was pared by 3 bases and J by 4 bases, with 5 bases of the junction left unmatched. The receptor was isolated from a human donor with classical Hodgkin lymphoma. The specimen comprised CD8+ T cells from blood, sampled before the fourth cycle of nivolumab. The chain uses TRBV7-9 and TRBJ2-2; 10 nucleotides align to TRBD2. CDR3 protein: CASSFGTSGVTGELFF. Here the CDR3 DNA reads TGTGCCAGCAGCTTTGGTACTAGCGGGGTCACCGGGGAGCTGTTTTTT.